This record looks at one T cell receptor beta chain sequence and its context. Its antigen target is currently unknown. No base quality information exists; no much larger clone differs at one position. This record comes from a study of T cell changes during pregnancy in multiple sclerosis (dated by TCRdb to the late 2010s). With regard to the full study: The study examined how the T cell repertoire changed over the course of pregnancy in women with multiple sclerosis.

The library was built by means of the immunoSEQ multiplex PCR assay. TCRdb holds this immuneACCESS table with in-frame rearrangements only. Some clones are missing; in checked studies, unresolved V genes explain under half, and the rest has no known cause. The sample records approximately 32,000 clones, roughly 89% of which are singletons. More than 9% of the sample is held by the ten biggest clonotypes. V gives up 0 bases and J gives up 8 bases, and the segment between their germline ends measures 20 bases. Measured from the cysteine to the phenylalanine, the CDR3 is 17 residues long. Of all the DNA, just the CDR3 is kept, 51 bases in frame from base 1. Via the germline V gene (reference sequence), CDR1 is SGHKS and CDR2 YYEKEE.

The sample in question was CD8+ T cells from peripheral blood mononuclear cells, obtained in the second trimester of pregnancy. This TCR was sampled from a female donor with multiple sclerosis, enrolled in a pregnancy study. The chain was built from TRBV5-5 and TRBJ1-4; the D gene is perhaps TRBD1, on 6 matching bases. The CDR3 here reads CASSLGGLTLYWEKLFF. The nucleotide sequence is given as TGTGCCAGCAGCTTGGGGGGGCTGACCCTTTACTGGGAAAAACTGTTTTTT.